These T cell receptor beta chains were read from a single sample in a study of CD8+ T cells in alopecia areata. Sequenced by immunoSEQ multiplex PCR; TCRdb stores in-frame clones only, minus some. The sample yields 190,000 or so clones, around 58% seen once. Sequenced here: CD8+ T cells sorted from blood, sampled at week 24, from a patient treated with tofacitinib. Every receptor here comes from a human donor with alopecia areata. The CDR3 runs from the conserved cysteine through the conserved F or W. The order of the fields is D gene, V gene, J gene, clone size, CDR3 DNA, CDR3 protein. The D gene is left open where the match is weak. Expanded clones get a size class; other rows say once, few or many, or leave the size out.

-	TRBV18	TRBJ2-7	once	TGTGCCAGCTCCCAGGGGCAGGACAGCTACGAGCAGTACTTC	CASSQGQDSYEQYF
-	TRBV27	TRBJ1-2	-	TGTGCCAGCAGATTGGGCTGGGAACAATACGATGGCTACACCTTC	CASRLGWEQYDGYTF
-	TRBV29-1	TRBJ2-7	few	TGCAGCGTTGACGCCGACAGCTCCTACGAGCAGTACTTC	CSVDADSSYEQYF
-	TRBV15	TRBJ2-7	-	TGTGCCACCAGCAGAGGTGGTTACGAGCAGTACTTC	CATSRGGYEQYF
TRBD1	TRBV2	TRBJ2-2	-	TGTGCCAGCAGTGTAACGCTTGCAGGGGGCGAAAACACCGGGGAGCTGTTTTTT	CASSVTLAGGENTGELFF
-	TRBV14	TRBJ1-1	-	TGTGCCAGCAGCCAAACCGACACGGCGAACACTGAAGCTTTCTTT	CASSQTDTANTEAFF
TRBD2	TRBV4-2	TRBJ2-2	-	TGTGCCAGCAGCCAAGAATGGAGTAGCGGGGGGTCGGTCGGGGAGCTGTTTTTT	CASSQEWSSGGSVGELFF
TRBD1	TRBV7-8	TRBJ2-7	few	TGTGCCAGCAGCTTAGGAGACAGGGGCGAGCAGTACTTC	CASSLGDRGEQYF
TRBD2	TRBV9	TRBJ2-7	-	TGTGCCAGCAGCGTAGGTGGCGGGGGGGCCCGCGAGCAGTACTTC	CASSVGGGGAREQYF
-	TRBV14	TRBJ2-1	-	TGTGCCAGCAGCCAGGGAGCTGGCGAGCAGTTCTTC	CASSQGAGEQFF
TRBD1	TRBV5-6	TRBJ1-5	once	TGTGCCAGCAGCTTGTGGAACAGGGGTGGCAATCAGCCCCAGCATTTT	CASSLWNRGGNQPQHF
-	TRBV3-1/TRBV3-2	TRBJ1-2	-	TGTGCCAGCATCAATGGCTACACCTTC	CASINGYTF
-	TRBV2	TRBJ1-1	-	TGTGCCAGCAGTGAAGCCCCACAAGGAGGGAACACTGAAGCTTTCTTT	CASSEAPQGGNTEAFF
-	TRBV4-1	TRBJ1-5	-	TGCGCCAGCAGCCACCACAGGGCACATCAGCCCCAGCATTTT	CASSHHRAHQPQHF
-	TRBV6-1	TRBJ1-5	-	TGTGCCAGCAGTTTGACAGTTAATCAGCCCCAGCATTTT	CASSLTVNQPQHF
-	TRBV27	TRBJ2-5	few	TGTGCCAGCAGTTTATTTTTCGGGAGCGAGACCCAGTACTTC	CASSLFFGSETQYF
-	TRBV30	TRBJ2-5	-	TGTGCCTGGAGGTACCGGGACAACGGACGCGGGACCCAGTACTTC	CAWRYRDNGRGTQYF
TRBD1	TRBV27	TRBJ1-4	few	TGTGCCAGCAGTATAAGGGACAGCCTTAATGAAAAACTGTTTTTT	CASSIRDSLNEKLFF
TRBD1	TRBV14	TRBJ2-7	-	TGTGCCAGCAGCCAAGAGGACAGGGGTCTGTACGAGCAGTACTTC	CASSQEDRGLYEQYF
-	TRBV11-2	TRBJ1-1	-	TGTGCCAGCAGCTTGGGTCCGAACACTGAAGCTTTCTTT	CASSLGPNTEAFF
-	TRBV29-1	TRBJ2-1	few	TGCAGCGTTGAATGGGGCAATGAGCAGTTCTTC	CSVEWGNEQFF
-	TRBV27	TRBJ1-2	-	TGTGCCAGCAGTTCCGCCCCGGGCAGAGCTAACTATGGCTACACCTTC	CASSSAPGRANYGYTF
-	TRBV19	TRBJ1-5	-	TGTGCCAGTAGTATGCGGGATCAGCCCCAGCATTTT	CASSMRDQPQHF
-	TRBV7-9	TRBJ2-1	-	TGTGCCAGCAGCGGGGGGAATGAGCAGTTCTTC	CASSGGNEQFF
-	TRBV12-5	TRBJ1-3	few	TGTGCGTCCGGACGGGAATCTGGAAACACCATATATTTT	CASGRESGNTIYF
TRBD2	TRBV5-1	TRBJ2-1	-	TGCGCCAGCAGCTTGGTCCGGACTAGCGAGTTTGATGAGCAGTTCTTC	CASSLVRTSEFDEQFF
-	TRBV27	TRBJ2-3	-	TGTGCCAGCAGTTCCCTTTCCACAGATACGCAGTATTTT	CASSSLSTDTQYF
TRBD1	TRBV9	TRBJ2-2	-	TGTGCCAGCAGCGACAATACAGGGGGCTCAACCGGGGAGCTGTTTTTT	CASSDNTGGSTGELFF
TRBD1	TRBV5-6	TRBJ1-4	-	TGTGCCAGCAGCCCCGGGACAGGGGGAAAACTGTTTTTT	CASSPGTGGKLFF
-	TRBV5-1	TRBJ2-7	-	TGCGCCAGCAGCGGGACGCCCTCGGGCGAGCAGTACTTC	CASSGTPSGEQYF
-	TRBV13	TRBJ1-1	-	TGTGCCAGCAGCTTTTACACAGAGGGGAACACTGAAGCTTTCTTT	CASSFYTEGNTEAFF